These 10 T cell receptor beta chains were sequenced from one sample in a study of OX40 agonist ivuxolimab in advanced cancers. Profiling relied on immunoSEQ multiplex PCR, and the TCRdb table lists in-frame clones only, not all of them. The top ten clones hold under 0.8% of a sample with approximately 90,000 clones, over 85% of them seen once. This specimen consisted of CD4+ or CD8+ T cells sorted from blood, obtained in a trial of the OX40 agonist ivuxolimab. The receptor source for this set is an adult with an advanced solid tumor such as melanoma, head and neck, liver or kidney cancer.

The rearrangement uses TRBV7-3 and TRBJ2-5; D gene unclear. V was trimmed by 5 bases and J by 7 bases, leaving 14 bases between them. This CDR3 region has 13 residues. The germline V gene encodes CDR1 SGHTA and CDR2 FQGTGA. As DNA, the CDR3 is TGTGCCAGCAGCCAATCGGTGGTGGGGACCCAGTACTTC. Translating gives CASSQSVVGTQYF.

This chain joins TRBV29-1 and TRBJ1-1; D unresolved. CDR3 length: 13 residues. Deletions cut 5 bases from V and 1 base from J, with 11 bases between. CDR1 and CDR2 (germline): SQVTM, ANQGSEA. The CDR3 bases are TGCAGCGTTATCGGACGGTGGAACACTGAAGCTTTCTTT. Translated, it gives CSVIGRWNTEAFF. The entire variable domain, with the rest obtained from reference TRBV29-1 and TRBJ1-1, is as follows: SAVISQKPSRDICQRGTSLTIQCQVDSQVTMMFWYRQQPGQSLTLIATANQGSEATYESGFVIDKFPISRPNLTFSTLTVSNMSPEDSSIYLCSVIGRWNTEAFFGQGTRLTVV.

The V gene is TRBV2, the J gene TRBJ2-7; D may be TRBD2 (6 bases). Per the germline V gene, CDR1 is SNHLY and CDR2 is FYNNEI. Between the trimmed V and J ends, which lost 4 bases and 0 bases, there was a span of 7 bases. The CDR3 is 13 residues long. CDR3 in DNA: TGTGCCAGCAGTGTGGAGGGCTCCTACGAGCAGTACTTC. It yields the protein CASSVEGSYEQYF.

The J gene is TRBJ2-3, the V gene TRBV5-1; 11 bases map to TRBD2. V gave up 7 bases and J gave up 8 bases; unmatched junction bases: 9. CDR3 length: 14 residues. The germline CDR1 and CDR2 sequences are SGHRS and YFSETQ. The CDR3: CASRPGTSGATQYF. The CDR3, as DNA: TGCGCCAGCCGTCCCGGGACTAGCGGAGCTACGCAGTATTTT.

The V gene is TRBV7-2, the J gene TRBJ1-5; D call uncertain. This CDR3 spans 14 amino acids. Germline V lookup: CDR1 SGHTA, CDR2 FQGNSA. V was cut by 4 bases and J by 3 bases, with 10 bases left in between. DNA for the CDR3: TGTGCCAGCAGCTCCGGACTGCTCAATCAGCCCCAGCATTTT. Encoded protein: CASSSGLLNQPQHF.

This clone was counted once. The genes are TRBV6-1 and TRBJ1-3; 11 bases match TRBD1. V gave up 8 bases and J gave up 8 bases; unmatched junction bases: 5. Looked up from germline, CDR1 is MNHNS and CDR2 is SASEGT. This CDR3 region has 13 residues. This CDR3 reads CASRTGGSHTIYF. For the CDR3, the DNA is TGTGCCAGCCGGACAGGGGGCTCCCACACCATATATTTT.

The chain carries TRBV5-6 and TRBJ2-7; D gene unclear. This CDR3 is 17 amino acids long. Germline lookup yields CDR1 SGHDT and CDR2 YYEEEE. V was trimmed by 1 base and J by 1 base, leaving 18 bases between them. CDR3 region: CASSLTVWLVESYEQYF. The CDR3 DNA follows: TGTGCCAGCAGCTTGACGGTTTGGCTGGTGGAATCCTACGAGCAGTACTTC. Together with reference TRBV5-6 and TRBJ2-7, the CDR3 gives the full variable domain: DAGVTQSPTHLIKTRGQQVTLRCSPKSGHDTVSWYQQALGQGPQFIFQYYEEEERQRGNFPDRFSGHQFPNYSSELNVNALLLGDSALYLCASSLTVWLVESYEQYFGPGTRLTVT.

The gene calls are TRBV6-6 and TRBJ1-2; the D is unclear. Germline assignment: CDR1 MNHNY and CDR2 SVGAGI (reference sequence). V lost 2 bases to trimming and J lost 2 bases, with 6 bases between them. The CDR3 has 13 amino acids. CDR3: CASSYLTNYGYTF. DNA for the CDR3: TGTGCCAGCAGTTACCTTACAAACTATGGCTACACCTTC.

The V and J genes are TRBV7-9 and TRBJ2-1; either TRBD1 or TRBD2 may fit D (5 bases each). Trimming stripped 1 base from V and 10 bases from J, with 8 bases between. Germline CDR1 and CDR2: SEHNR and FQNEAQ (reference sequence). The CDR3 spans 12 residues. Here the CDR3 reads CASSLGGTEQFF. The CDR3 bases are TGTGCCAGCAGCTTAGGGGGGACCGAGCAGTTCTTC.

A few counts support this clone. J is TRBJ2-7 and V is TRBV19, with D uncertain. Trimming shortened V by 3 bases and J by 0 bases, and 9 bases separated the two germline ends. The CDR3 consists of 14 residues. The germline V gene has CDR1 LNHDA and CDR2 SQIVND (reference sequence). DNA for the CDR3: TGTGCCAGTAGTATCAGACCGGGCTCCTACGAGCAGTACTTC. Its translation: CASSIRPGSYEQYF.